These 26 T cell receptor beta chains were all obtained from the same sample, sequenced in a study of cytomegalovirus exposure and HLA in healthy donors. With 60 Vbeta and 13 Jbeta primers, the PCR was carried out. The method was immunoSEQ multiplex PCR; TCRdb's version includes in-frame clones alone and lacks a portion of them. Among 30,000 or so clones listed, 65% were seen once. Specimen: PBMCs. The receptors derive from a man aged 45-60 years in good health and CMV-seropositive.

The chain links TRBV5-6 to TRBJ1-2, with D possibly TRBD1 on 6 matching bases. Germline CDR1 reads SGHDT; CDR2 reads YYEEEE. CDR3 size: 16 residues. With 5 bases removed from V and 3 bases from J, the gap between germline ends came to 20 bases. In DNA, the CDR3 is TGTGCCAGCAGGACACAGGGAGACCTCCTATACTATGGCTACACCTTC. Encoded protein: CASRTQGDLLYYGYTF.

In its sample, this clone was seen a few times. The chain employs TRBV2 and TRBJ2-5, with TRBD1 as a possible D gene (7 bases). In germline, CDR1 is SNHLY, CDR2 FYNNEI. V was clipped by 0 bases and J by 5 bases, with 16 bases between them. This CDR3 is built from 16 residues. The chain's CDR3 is CASSEAAGGNRETQYF. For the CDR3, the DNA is TGTGCCAGCAGTGAAGCGGCAGGGGGGAATAGGGAGACCCAGTACTTC.

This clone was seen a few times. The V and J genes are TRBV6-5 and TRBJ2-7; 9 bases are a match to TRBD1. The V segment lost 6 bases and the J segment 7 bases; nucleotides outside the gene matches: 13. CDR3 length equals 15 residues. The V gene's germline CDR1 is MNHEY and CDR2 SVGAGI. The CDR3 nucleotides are TGTGCCAGCAGACCGATTGGGACAGGGTTTGAAGAGCAGTACTTC. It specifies CASRPIGTGFEEQYF.

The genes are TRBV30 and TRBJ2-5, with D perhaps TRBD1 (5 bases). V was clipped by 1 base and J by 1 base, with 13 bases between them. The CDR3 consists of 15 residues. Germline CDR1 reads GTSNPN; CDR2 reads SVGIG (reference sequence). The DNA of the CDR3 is TGTGCCTGGAGTGGCGGCGGCAGGGCCCAAGAGACCCAGTACTTC. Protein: CAWSGGGRAQETQYF. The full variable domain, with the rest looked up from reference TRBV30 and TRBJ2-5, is SQTIHQWPATLVQPVGSPLSLECTVEGTSNPNLYWYRQAAGRGLQLLFYSVGIGQISSEVPQNLSASRPQDRQFILSSKKLLLSDSGFYLCAWSGGGRAQETQYFGPGTRLLVL.

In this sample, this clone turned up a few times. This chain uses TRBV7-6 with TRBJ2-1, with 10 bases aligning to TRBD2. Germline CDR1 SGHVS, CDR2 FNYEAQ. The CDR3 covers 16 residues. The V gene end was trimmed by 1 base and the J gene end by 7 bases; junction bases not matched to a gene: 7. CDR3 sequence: CASSLGRLAGVNEQFF. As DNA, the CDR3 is TGTGCCAGCAGCTTAGGTCGTCTAGCGGGAGTTAATGAGCAGTTCTTC.

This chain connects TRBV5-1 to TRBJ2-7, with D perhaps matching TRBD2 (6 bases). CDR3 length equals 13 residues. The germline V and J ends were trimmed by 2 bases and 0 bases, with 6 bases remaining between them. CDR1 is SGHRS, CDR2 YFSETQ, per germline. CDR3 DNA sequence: TGCGCCAGCAGCTTCGGGAGCTCCTACGAGCAGTACTTC. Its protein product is CASSFGSSYEQYF. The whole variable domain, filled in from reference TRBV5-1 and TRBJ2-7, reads KAGVTQTPRYLIKTRGQQVTLSCSPISGHRSVSWYQQTPGQGLQFLFEYFSETQRNKGNFPGRFSGRQFSNSRSEMNVSTLELGDSALYLCASSFGSSYEQYFGPGTRLTVT.

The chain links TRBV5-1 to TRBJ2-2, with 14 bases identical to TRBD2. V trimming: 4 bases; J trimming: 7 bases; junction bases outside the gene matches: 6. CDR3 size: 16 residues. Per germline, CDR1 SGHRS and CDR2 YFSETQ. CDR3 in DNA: TGCGCCAGCAGCGTGACTAGCGGGGGGGCCGTCGGGGAGCTGTTTTTT. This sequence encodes CASSVTSGGAVGELFF. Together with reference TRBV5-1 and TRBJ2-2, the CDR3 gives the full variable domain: KAGVTQTPRYLIKTRGQQVTLSCSPISGHRSVSWYQQTPGQGLQFLFEYFSETQRNKGNFPGRFSGRQFSNSRSEMNVSTLELGDSALYLCASSVTSGGAVGELFFGEGSRLTVL.

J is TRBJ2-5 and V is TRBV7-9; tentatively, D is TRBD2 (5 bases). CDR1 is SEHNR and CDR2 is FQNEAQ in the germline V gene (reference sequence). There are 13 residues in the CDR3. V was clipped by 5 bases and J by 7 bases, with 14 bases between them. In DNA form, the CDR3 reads TGTGCCAGCAGCCCCGACGGGGTCGGGACCCAGTACTTC. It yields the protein CASSPDGVGTQYF.

The CDR3: CASSQNRQSYEQYF. The CDR3 bases are TGCGCCAGCAGTCAGAATCGACAGTCCTACGAGCAGTACTTC. This chain links TRBV23-1 with TRBJ2-7; TRBD1 is a possible D gene (5 bases). TRBV23-1 is marked as an open reading frame, function uncertain. V gave up 3 bases and J gave up 1 base, with 10 bases separating them. CDR3 length equals 14 residues.

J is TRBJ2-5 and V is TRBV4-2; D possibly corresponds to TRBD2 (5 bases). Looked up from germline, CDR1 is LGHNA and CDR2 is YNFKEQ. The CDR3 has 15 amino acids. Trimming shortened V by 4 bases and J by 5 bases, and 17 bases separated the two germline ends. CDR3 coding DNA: TGTGCCAGCAGCCGATCCTCGACGGACTCCGAGACCCAGTACTTC. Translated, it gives CASSRSSTDSETQYF.

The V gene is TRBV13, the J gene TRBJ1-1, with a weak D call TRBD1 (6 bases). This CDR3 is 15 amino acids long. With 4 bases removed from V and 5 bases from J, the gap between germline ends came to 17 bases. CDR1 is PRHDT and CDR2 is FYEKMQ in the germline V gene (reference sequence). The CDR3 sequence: CASSSIGRGGTEAFF. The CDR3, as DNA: TGTGCCAGCAGCTCCATTGGCAGGGGTGGTACTGAAGCTTTCTTT.

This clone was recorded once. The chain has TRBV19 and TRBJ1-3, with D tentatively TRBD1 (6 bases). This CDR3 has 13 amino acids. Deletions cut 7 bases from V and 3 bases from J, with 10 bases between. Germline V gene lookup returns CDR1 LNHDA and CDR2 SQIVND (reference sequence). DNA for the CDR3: TGTGCCAGTACAGGGGCGGTTGGAAACACCATATATTTT. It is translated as CASTGAVGNTIYF.

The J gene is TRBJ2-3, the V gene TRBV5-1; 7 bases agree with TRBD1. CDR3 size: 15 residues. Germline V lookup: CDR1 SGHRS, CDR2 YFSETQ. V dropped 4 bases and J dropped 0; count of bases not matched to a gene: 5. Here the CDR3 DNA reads TGCGCCAGCAGCCCCCGGGACAGCAGCACAGATACGCAGTATTTT. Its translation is CASSPRDSSTDTQYF.

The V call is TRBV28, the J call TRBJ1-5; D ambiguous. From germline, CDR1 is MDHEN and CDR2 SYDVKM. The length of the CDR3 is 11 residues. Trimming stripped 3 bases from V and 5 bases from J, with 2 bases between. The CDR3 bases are TGTGCCAGCAGTTTCGATCAGCCCCAGCATTTT. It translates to CASSFDQPQHF.

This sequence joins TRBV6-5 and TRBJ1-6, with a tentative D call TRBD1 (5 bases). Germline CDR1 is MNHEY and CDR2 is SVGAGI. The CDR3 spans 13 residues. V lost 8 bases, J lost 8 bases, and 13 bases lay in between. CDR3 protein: CASGLGGDSPLHF. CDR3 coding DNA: TGTGCCAGCGGGCTCGGGGGGGATTCACCCCTCCACTTT.

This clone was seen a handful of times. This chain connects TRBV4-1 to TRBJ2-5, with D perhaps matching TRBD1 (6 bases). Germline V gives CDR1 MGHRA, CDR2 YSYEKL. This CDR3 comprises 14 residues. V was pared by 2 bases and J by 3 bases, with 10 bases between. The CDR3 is CASSQRTAKETQYF. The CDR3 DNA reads TGCGCCAGCAGCCAAAGGACAGCGAAAGAGACCCAGTACTTC.

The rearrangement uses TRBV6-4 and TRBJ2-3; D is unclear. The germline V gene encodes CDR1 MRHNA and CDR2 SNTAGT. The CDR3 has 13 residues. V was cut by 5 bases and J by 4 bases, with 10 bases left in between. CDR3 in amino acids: CASSKQVSDTQYF. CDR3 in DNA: TGTGCCAGCAGTAAGCAAGTCTCAGATACGCAGTATTTT.

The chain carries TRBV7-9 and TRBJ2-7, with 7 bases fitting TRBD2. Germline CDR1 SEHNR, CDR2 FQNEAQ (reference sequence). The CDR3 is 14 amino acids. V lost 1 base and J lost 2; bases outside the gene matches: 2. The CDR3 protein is CASSLEGGAYEQYF. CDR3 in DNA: TGTGCCAGCAGCTTAGAGGGAGGGGCCTACGAGCAGTACTTC.

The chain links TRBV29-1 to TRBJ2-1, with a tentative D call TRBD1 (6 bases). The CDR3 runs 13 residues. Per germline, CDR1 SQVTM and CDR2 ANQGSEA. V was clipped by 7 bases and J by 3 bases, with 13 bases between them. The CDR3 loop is CSALTGSYNEQFF. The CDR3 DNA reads TGCAGCGCTTTGACAGGAAGCTACAATGAGCAGTTCTTC.

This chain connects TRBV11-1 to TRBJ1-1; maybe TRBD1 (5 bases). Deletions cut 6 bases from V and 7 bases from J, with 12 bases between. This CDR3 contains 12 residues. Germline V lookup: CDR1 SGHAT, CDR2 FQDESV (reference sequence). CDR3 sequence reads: CASSPGFFEAFF. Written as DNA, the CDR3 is TGTGCCAGCAGTCCAGGGTTTTTTGAAGCTTTCTTT.

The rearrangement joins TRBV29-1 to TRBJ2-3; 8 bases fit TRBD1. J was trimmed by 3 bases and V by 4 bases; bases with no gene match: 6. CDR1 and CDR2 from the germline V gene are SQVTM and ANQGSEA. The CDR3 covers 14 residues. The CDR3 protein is CSVGRQGATDTQYF. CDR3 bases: TGCAGCGTTGGAAGGCAGGGGGCTACAGATACGCAGTATTTT.

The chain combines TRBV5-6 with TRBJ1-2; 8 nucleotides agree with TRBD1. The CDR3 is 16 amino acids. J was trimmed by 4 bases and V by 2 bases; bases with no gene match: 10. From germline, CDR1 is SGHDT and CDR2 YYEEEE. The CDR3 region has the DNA TGTGCCAGCAGCTTTTATTTCGCAGGGGGCTCCTATGGCTACACCTTC. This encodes CASSFYFAGGSYGYTF.

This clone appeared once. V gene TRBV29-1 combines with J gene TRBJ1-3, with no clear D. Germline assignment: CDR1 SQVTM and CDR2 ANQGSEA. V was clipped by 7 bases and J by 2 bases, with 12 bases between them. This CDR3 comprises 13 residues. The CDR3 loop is CSAHREAGNTIYF. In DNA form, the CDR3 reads TGCAGCGCCCACAGAGAAGCTGGAAACACCATATATTTT.

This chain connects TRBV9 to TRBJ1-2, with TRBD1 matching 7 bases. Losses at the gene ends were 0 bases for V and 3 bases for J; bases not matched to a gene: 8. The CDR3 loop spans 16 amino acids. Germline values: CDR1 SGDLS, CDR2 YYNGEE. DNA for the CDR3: TGTGCCAGCAGCGTAGCGTGGACAGGAGGGGACTATGGCTACACCTTC. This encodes CASSVAWTGGDYGYTF.

CDR3 loop: CASSQPDRGPTEAFF. The CDR3 nucleotides read TGCGCCAGCAGCCAACCGGACAGGGGGCCGACTGAAGCTTTCTTT. The chain carries TRBV4-1 and TRBJ1-1, with 11 bases identical to TRBD1. The CDR3 runs 15 residues. Looked up from germline, CDR1 is MGHRA and CDR2 is YSYEKL. Losses at the gene ends were 2 bases for V and 5 bases for J; bases not matched to a gene: 4.

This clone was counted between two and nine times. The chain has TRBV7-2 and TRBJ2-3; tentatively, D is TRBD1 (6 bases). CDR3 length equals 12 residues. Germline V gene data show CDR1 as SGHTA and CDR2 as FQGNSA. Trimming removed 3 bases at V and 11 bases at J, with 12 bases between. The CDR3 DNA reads TGTGCCAGCAGCTTGGACAGCCCGGGGCAGTATTTT. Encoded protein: CASSLDSPGQYF.